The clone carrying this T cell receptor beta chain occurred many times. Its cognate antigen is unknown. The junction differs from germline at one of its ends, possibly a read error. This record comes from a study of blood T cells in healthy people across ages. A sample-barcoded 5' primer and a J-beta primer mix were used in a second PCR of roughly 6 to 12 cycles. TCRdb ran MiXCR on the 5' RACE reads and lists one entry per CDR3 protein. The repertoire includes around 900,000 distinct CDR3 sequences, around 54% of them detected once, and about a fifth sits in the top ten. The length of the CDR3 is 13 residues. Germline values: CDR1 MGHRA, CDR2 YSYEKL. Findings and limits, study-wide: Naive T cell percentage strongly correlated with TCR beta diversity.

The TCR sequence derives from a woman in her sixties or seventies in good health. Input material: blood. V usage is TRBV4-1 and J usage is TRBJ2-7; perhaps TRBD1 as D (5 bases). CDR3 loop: CASSQGLSYEQYF. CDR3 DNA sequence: TGTGCCAGCAGCCAGGGTCTTTCCTACGAGCAGTACTTC.